One and the same sample provided the 27 T cell receptor beta chains below, sequenced in a study of T cell responses to AZD1222 COVID-19 vaccine. Only in-frame clones appear in the TCRdb table, and some are missing; sequencing was by immunoSEQ multiplex PCR. The sample shows 100,000 to 150,000 clones, approximately 90% of them seen only once. Sequences were derived from peripheral blood, sampled on day 0 of AZD1222 vaccination. These receptor sequences come from an adult in good health.

The rearrangement uses TRBV7-9 and TRBJ2-5, with TRBD1 identical over 12 bases. V shed 4 bases, J shed 3 bases, and the junction held 3 bases outside the gene matches. The CDR3 consists of 15 residues. CDR1 is SEHNR and CDR2 is FQNEAQ in the germline V gene (reference sequence). CDR3 residues: CASSSGTGGKETQYF. CDR3 bases: TGTGCCAGCAGCTCGGGGACAGGGGGCAAAGAGACCCAGTACTTC.

V is TRBV25-1 and J is TRBJ1-1, with 7 nucleotides matching TRBD1. CDR1 and CDR2 from the germline V gene are MGHDK and SYGVNS. Trimming removed 3 bases from V and 4 bases from J; junction bases left unmatched: 8. CDR3 size: 15 residues. The CDR3 DNA is TGTGCCAGCAGTGACCAACGACAGGGACGCACTGAAGCTTTCTTT. Translated: CASSDQRQGRTEAFF. Drawing the rest from reference TRBV25-1 and TRBJ1-1, the complete variable domain is EADIYQTPRYLVIGTGKKITLECSQTMGHDKMYWYQQDPGMELHLIHYSYGVNSTEKGDLSSESTVSRIRTEHFPLTLESARPSHTSQYLCASSDQRQGRTEAFFGQGTRLTVV.

The chain combines TRBV7-9 with TRBJ2-3, with 10 nucleotides matching TRBD1. V lost 5 bases, J lost 1 base, and 9 bases stayed unmatched. The CDR3 contains 17 residues. CDR1 SEHNR and CDR2 FQNEAQ come from the germline V gene (reference sequence). The DNA of the CDR3 is TGTGCCAGCAGCCGGGTACCCGGGACAGGGGGCACAGATACGCAGTATTTT. The encoded protein is CASSRVPGTGGTDTQYF.

The chain carries TRBV27 and TRBJ2-1, with TRBD1 identical over 7 bases. Germline CDR1 and CDR2: MNHEY and SMNVEV (reference sequence). CDR3 length equals 16 residues. The J segment lost 6 bases and the V segment lost 5 bases, leaving 13 bases of the junction unmatched. CDR3 loop: CASSDPGTAPGNEQFF. The CDR3 DNA follows: TGTGCCAGCAGTGACCCCGGGACAGCGCCCGGCAATGAGCAGTTCTTC.

The genes are TRBV3-1 (or the pseudogene TRBV3-2) and TRBJ1-2; no reliable D call. Trimming pared 3 bases from V and 8 bases from J, leaving 7 bases between. CDR3 length equals 11 residues. CDR1 and CDR2 from the germline V gene are LGHDT and YNNKEL (reference sequence). CDR3 sequence reads: CASSHEWGYTF. The CDR3 DNA reads TGTGCCAGCAGCCATGAGTGGGGCTACACCTTC.

The V gene is TRBV10-2, the J gene TRBJ1-5; D is unclear. The germline V gene has CDR1 WSHSY and CDR2 SAAADI. This CDR3 comprises 14 residues. V lost 10 bases and J lost 0, with 13 bases in between. CDR3 in DNA: TGCGCCACCCAACCCGGTTATAGCAATCAGCCCCAGCATTTT. It yields the protein CATQPGYSNQPQHF.

The genes are TRBV7-6 and TRBJ1-5, with D uncertain. There are 15 residues in the CDR3. V was pared by 5 bases and J by 0 bases, with 11 bases between. Germline values: CDR1 SGHVS, CDR2 FNYEAQ. The CDR3 DNA reads TGTGCCAGCAGCCCCCTTGGCAGTAGCAATCAGCCCCAGCATTTT. Its protein is CASSPLGSSNQPQHF.

The chain employs TRBV7-2 and TRBJ1-2, with no clear D. The V gene's germline CDR1 is SGHTA and CDR2 FQGNSA. CDR3 length: 13 residues. Deletions cut 2 bases from V and 5 bases from J, with 9 bases between. CDR3 nucleotide sequence: TGTGCCAGCAGCTTAAACAGCGGATATGGCTACACCTTC. Encoded protein: CASSLNSGYGYTF.

The chain is built from TRBV6-5 and TRBJ2-1; D assignment may be TRBD1 or TRBD2 (5 bases each). Trimming shortened V by 6 bases and J by 13 bases, and 19 bases separated the two germline ends. The CDR3 is 13 amino acids. Per germline, CDR1 MNHEY and CDR2 SVGAGI. The CDR3 sequence is CASRDLYGALQFF. The CDR3 nucleotides read TGTGCCAGCAGGGATCTATACGGGGCCCTACAGTTCTTC.

CDR3 sequence (DNA): TGTGCCAGCAGCTCCTACAGGGCTGGAAACACCATATATTTT. Protein sequence: CASSSYRAGNTIYF. The chain uses TRBV7-9 and TRBJ1-3, with a tentative D call TRBD1 (6 bases). The length of the CDR3 is 14 residues. The germline CDR1 and CDR2 sequences are SEHNR and FQNEAQ (reference sequence). Trimming removed 4 bases from V and 2 bases from J, with 9 bases in between.

The chain combines TRBV7-2 with TRBJ1-1; D is unclear. CDR3 length equals 13 residues. Germline CDR1 reads SGHTA; CDR2 reads FQGNSA. V shed 7 bases and J shed 10 bases, with 19 bases lying between them. The CDR3 is CASTSTRSAVAFF. CDR3 in DNA: TGTGCCAGCACCTCAACCCGGTCAGCCGTAGCTTTCTTT.

The V gene is TRBV6-2 or TRBV6-3, the J gene TRBJ1-1, with a weak D call TRBD1 (6 bases). Germline V gives CDR1 MNHEY, CDR2 SVGEGT. V lost 6 bases and J lost 7, with 12 bases in between. The CDR3 runs 12 residues. This chain's CDR3 is CASSKFRGEAFF. The DNA for the CDR3 is TGTGCCAGCAGCAAATTCAGGGGTGAAGCTTTCTTT.

V gene TRBV5-6 combines with J gene TRBJ1-6; D not certain. With 1 base removed from V and 5 bases from J, the gap between germline ends came to 10 bases. CDR1 and CDR2 from the germline V gene are SGHDT and YYEEEE. The CDR3 consists of 15 residues. The DNA for the CDR3 is TGTGCCAGCAGCTTGTTCCCCAGAGATAATTCACCCCTCCACTTT. Its protein is CASSLFPRDNSPLHF.

The chain carries TRBV4-1 and TRBJ2-3; D is unclear. The germline V gene encodes CDR1 MGHRA and CDR2 YSYEKL. V was clipped by 1 base and J by 13 bases, with 21 bases between them. This CDR3 has 15 residues. CDR3 coding DNA: TGCGCCAGCAGCCAAGGGACCCACAACGAACCACATGAGTATTTT. This translates into CASSQGTHNEPHEYF.

The chain is built from TRBV2 and TRBJ2-5; D remains unclear. CDR3 size: 14 residues. CDR1 and CDR2 (germline): SNHLY, FYNNEI. V lost 3 bases to trimming and J lost 2 bases, with 10 bases between them. CDR3 DNA: TGTGCCAGCAGTGATATAGCAGCTCAAGAGACCCAGTACTTC. It is translated as CASSDIAAQETQYF.

This rearrangement joins TRBV19 to TRBJ2-2; 10 bases are a match to TRBD1. J lost 5 bases, V lost 7 bases, and 10 bases had no gene match. This CDR3 comprises 16 residues. CDR1 and CDR2 from the germline V gene are LNHDA and SQIVND (reference sequence). The CDR3 DNA follows: TGTGCCAGTACCCGTAGGGACAGGGGACGAACCGGGGAGCTGTTTTTT. Translating gives CASTRRDRGRTGELFF.

V is TRBV6-5 and J is TRBJ1-5, with D perhaps TRBD1 (5 bases). Trimming took 11 bases from V and 2 from J, leaving 16 bases between them. The CDR3 runs to 14 residues. The V gene's germline CDR1 is MNHEY and CDR2 SVGAGI. The CDR3 nucleotides read TGTGCCGCGGGGGACTTTCGAGGCAATCAGCCCCAGCATTTT. It codes for CAAGDFRGNQPQHF.

The V call is TRBV2, the J call TRBJ2-5; 8 nucleotides line up with TRBD2. Trimming cost V 7 bases and J 4 bases; bases outside gene matches: 14. Germline V CDR1 and CDR2: SNHLY, FYNNEI. This CDR3 is built from 16 residues. The CDR3 region is CASTEADAGGRETQYF. As DNA, the CDR3 is TGTGCCAGCACCGAGGCGGATGCGGGAGGACGAGAGACCCAGTACTTC.

The chain carries TRBV30 and TRBJ2-2, with TRBD1 identical over 8 bases. There are 15 residues in the CDR3. V gave up 5 bases and J gave up 1 base; unmatched junction bases: 6. Germline V gene sequence: CDR1 GTSNPN, CDR2 SVGIG (reference sequence). The CDR3: CAWDPGTGNTGELFF. In DNA, the CDR3 is TGTGCCTGGGATCCCGGGACAGGGAACACCGGGGAGCTGTTTTTT.

The chain couples TRBV9 to TRBJ1-1; tentative D call: TRBD1 (5 bases). This CDR3 has 13 residues. V was trimmed by 3 bases and J by 3 bases, leaving 9 bases between them. Looked up from germline, CDR1 is SGDLS and CDR2 is YYNGEE. The CDR3 nucleotides read TGTGCCAGCAGCGGCGGGGGTCACACTGAAGCTTTCTTT. Its protein is CASSGGGHTEAFF.

This chain uses TRBV7-9 with TRBJ2-7, with D perhaps TRBD1 (5 bases). This CDR3 contains 14 residues. V lost 0 bases, J lost 2 bases, and 8 bases lay in between. Germline V lookup: CDR1 SEHNR, CDR2 FQNEAQ (reference sequence). CDR3 nucleotide sequence: TGTGCCAGCAGCTTAGCAGGGGTGGCCTACGAGCAGTACTTC. It is translated as CASSLAGVAYEQYF.

This chain joins TRBV28 and TRBJ1-2, with 11 bases fitting TRBD1. The junction had 10 bases not matched to a gene; V was cut back by 5 bases and J by 2 bases. The CDR3 has 17 residues. Germline V gene sequence: CDR1 MDHEN, CDR2 SYDVKM. The DNA of the CDR3 is TGTGCCAGCAGTCCCCCGGGGACAGGGGGTCGAAACTATGGCTACACCTTC. It codes for CASSPPGTGGRNYGYTF.

The chain couples TRBV11-2 to TRBJ2-7; D may be TRBD2 (6 bases). This CDR3 is 16 amino acids long. V was pared by 5 bases and J by 2 bases, with 19 bases between. The V gene's germline CDR1 is SGHAT and CDR2 FQNNGV. For the CDR3, the DNA is TGTGCCAGCAGCCACTTGGGGCGGGGCAGGCCCTACGAGCAGTACTTC. As protein: CASSHLGRGRPYEQYF.

The J gene is TRBJ2-1, the V gene TRBV5-4; D is possibly TRBD2 (5 bases). V lost 3 bases, J lost 6 bases, and 10 bases lay in between. The CDR3 is made up of 13 amino acids. Germline V gene lookup returns CDR1 SGHNT and CDR2 YYREEE (reference sequence). The CDR3 region has the DNA TGTGCCAGCAGCTACACTAGTCGCAATGAGCAGTTCTTC. The encoded protein is CASSYTSRNEQFF.

V is TRBV5-5 and J is TRBJ2-7, with unresolved D. Germline assignment: CDR1 SGHKS and CDR2 YYEKEE (reference sequence). Trimming shortened V by 0 bases and J by 4 bases, and 14 bases separated the two germline ends. The CDR3 is 15 amino acids. CDR3 sequence: CASSLEGRSAYEQYF. The CDR3 coding sequence is TGTGCCAGCAGCTTGGAGGGCAGGTCAGCGTACGAGCAGTACTTC.

The gene calls are TRBV6-2 or TRBV6-3 and TRBJ1-5; 8 bases fit TRBD1. From germline, CDR1 is MNHEY and CDR2 SVGEGT. Trimming cost V 2 bases and J 3 bases; bases outside gene matches: 9. The CDR3 has 17 residues. The CDR3 sequence is CASSYGQGFRSNQPQHF. DNA for the CDR3: TGTGCCAGCAGTTACGGACAGGGTTTCAGATCCAATCAGCCCCAGCATTTT.

This chain's CDR3 is CASSQVAWLGQVNTGELFF. DNA of the CDR3: TGCGCCAGCAGCCAAGTCGCCTGGCTGGGACAGGTGAACACCGGGGAGCTGTTTTTT. The chain links TRBV4-1 to TRBJ2-2; 8 nucleotides align to TRBD1. CDR3 size: 19 residues. From germline, CDR1 is MGHRA and CDR2 YSYEKL. J lost 1 base, V lost 1 base, and 11 bases had no gene match.